Below, 11 T cell receptor beta chains from the same sample are listed, as sequenced in a study of T-cell memory formation after mild COVID-19. TCRdb re-called the 5' RACE reads through MiXCR, storing one row per CDR3 protein. This table holds hundreds of thousands of distinct CDR3 sequences, under 20% found once. Specimen: PBMCs or a T cell subset sorted from them (not recorded which). The receptor source for this set is a man younger than 30 who had mild COVID-19 (a few samples of this study predate the infection). Cell type and time point are not known.

The J gene is TRBJ2-5, the V gene TRBV7-9, with TRBD1 matching over 7 bases. Per the germline V gene, CDR1 is SEHNR and CDR2 is FQNEAQ (reference sequence). This CDR3 has 14 residues. J was trimmed by 2 bases and V by 5 bases; bases with no gene match: 5. The CDR3 coding sequence is TGTGCCAGCAGCGCTACAGGGGTACAAGAGACCCAGTACTTC. Its protein product is CASSATGVQETQYF. Filled out from reference TRBV7-9 and TRBJ2-5, the complete variable domain reads DTGVSQNPRHKITKRGQNVTFRCDPISEHNRLYWYRQTLGQGPEFLTYFQNEAQLEKSRLLSDRFSAERPKGSFSTLEIQRTEQGDSAMYLCASSATGVQETQYFGPGTRLLVL.

With respect to this clonotype: It is likely a read error, because the conserved phenylalanine at the end of the CDR3 is missing. This chain joins TRBV11-2 and TRBJ2-5; TRBD2 is a possible D gene (6 bases). CDR1 and CDR2 from the germline V gene are SGHAT and FQNNGV. The germline V and J ends were trimmed by 4 bases and 4 bases, with 7 bases remaining between them. The CDR3 totals 12 residues. CDR3 bases: TGTGCCAGCAGCTGGCGGGGAGAGACCCAGTACGTC. The encoded protein is CASSWRGETQYV.

In this sample, this clonotype turned up a few times. The chain uses TRBV4-1 and TRBJ1-2; D unresolved. The germline V gene encodes CDR1 MGHRA and CDR2 YSYEKL. The germline V and J ends were trimmed by 3 bases and 6 bases, with 14 bases remaining between them. There are 14 residues in the CDR3. CDR3 nucleotide sequence: TGCGCCAGCAGCCAGGGCACCCAAGGCCATGGCTACACCTTC. This codes for CASSQGTQGHGYTF.

This clonotype was seen only a few times. The rearrangement joins TRBV10-3 to TRBJ2-3; TRBD1 agrees at 8 bases. CDR1 is ENHRY and CDR2 is SYGVKD in the germline V gene. The CDR3 is 12 residues long. The junction had 2 bases not matched to a gene; V was cut back by 6 bases and J by 6 bases. The CDR3 sequence: CAIRDRVDTQYF. The CDR3 region has the DNA TGTGCCATCAGGGACAGGGTGGATACGCAGTATTTT.

The J gene is TRBJ1-2, the V gene TRBV7-6; TRBD1 is a possible D gene (5 bases). Between the trimmed V and J ends, which lost 0 bases and 8 bases, there was a span of 13 bases. There are 14 residues in the CDR3. Germline V gene lookup returns CDR1 SGHVS and CDR2 FNYEAQ. CDR3 region: CASSLAAGDGGYTF. The CDR3 DNA is TGTGCCAGCAGCTTAGCGGCCGGGGACGGAGGCTACACCTTC.

This clonotype came up a few times. The rearrangement uses TRBV7-8 and TRBJ1-1; possible D gene TRBD1, 5 bases. Trimming took 8 bases from V and 0 from J, leaving 13 bases between them. Germline V gene lookup returns CDR1 SGHVS and CDR2 FQNEAQ. CDR3 length equals 14 residues. The DNA of the CDR3 is TGTGCCAGCTCCCCCGTCAGGGTGAACACTGAAGCTTTCTTT. Its translation: CASSPVRVNTEAFF.

This clonotype was seen a few times. This chain connects TRBV5-1 to TRBJ2-1; 11 nucleotides line up with TRBD2. The CDR3 length is 14 residues. The V segment lost 7 bases and the J segment 8 bases; nucleotides outside the gene matches: 8. Per germline, CDR1 SGHRS and CDR2 YFSETQ. CDR3 sequence reads: CASYLAGGWDEQFF. The CDR3 DNA is TGCGCCAGCTACCTAGCGGGGGGCTGGGATGAGCAGTTCTTC.

This chain connects TRBV4-3 to TRBJ2-1; D may be TRBD2 (5 bases). Deletions cut 6 bases from V and 10 bases from J, with 10 bases between. The CDR3 contains 11 residues. Germline assignment: CDR1 LGHNA and CDR2 YSLEER. The CDR3 is CASRKGDEQFF. CDR3 coding DNA: TGCGCCAGCAGGAAGGGAGACGAGCAGTTCTTC.

This clonotype was seen ten or more times. The J gene is TRBJ1-1, the V gene TRBV7-8; 8 bases line up with TRBD1. This CDR3 region has 14 residues. Germline loops: CDR1 SGHVS, CDR2 FQNEAQ. The J segment lost 5 bases and the V segment lost 5 bases, leaving 7 bases of the junction unmatched. The CDR3 DNA is TGTGCCAGCAGCACGCAGGGGGCCGGGACTGAAGCTTTCTTT. As protein: CASSTQGAGTEAFF.

This rearrangement joins TRBV9 to TRBJ1-3; unclear D gene. This CDR3 region has 13 residues. CDR1 is SGDLS and CDR2 is YYNGEE in the germline V gene. Trimming shortened V by 0 bases and J by 4 bases, and 5 bases separated the two germline ends. The CDR3 spells CASSVARGNTIYF. For the CDR3, the DNA is TGTGCCAGCAGCGTAGCCAGGGGAAACACCATATATTTT. The full variable domain, its missing parts supplied by reference TRBV9 and TRBJ1-3, is DSGVTQTPKHLITATGQRVTLRCSPRSGDLSVYWYQQSLDQGLQFLIQYYNGEERAKGNILERFSAQQFPDLHSELNLSSLELGDSALYFCASSVARGNTIYFGEGSWLTVV.

This clonotype showed up many times. This chain links TRBV29-1 with TRBJ2-7; D tentatively reads TRBD1 or TRBD2 (5 bases each). The V gene lost 1 base and the J gene lost 3 bases, with 10 bases spanning the gap. This CDR3 is built from 13 residues. CDR1 and CDR2 (germline): SQVTM, ANQGSEA. CDR3 in DNA: TGCAGCGTTGAAGGGGACGGGTACTACGAGCAGTACTTC. Amino acids: CSVEGDGYYEQYF.